The next 21 T cell receptor beta chains were all read from a single sample in a study of T cell responses to AZD1222 COVID-19 vaccine. Profiling relied on immunoSEQ multiplex PCR, and the TCRdb table lists in-frame clones only, not all of them. Altogether fewer than 120,000 clones are present, about nine tenths being singletons, with the ten largest covering 2% to 2.5%. The sample was peripheral blood, taken 28 days after the second AZD1222 dose. Receptors originate from an adult who received the AZD1222 COVID-19 vaccine.

This clone was counted a single time. The rearrangement uses TRBV7-9 and TRBJ2-3; D not certain. V was cut by 1 base and J by 0 bases, with 8 bases left in between. Germline CDR1 and CDR2: SEHNR and FQNEAQ (reference sequence). The CDR3 length is 15 residues. CDR3 protein: CASSLVGESTDTQYF. In nucleotides, the CDR3 is TGTGCCAGCAGCTTAGTTGGGGAAAGCACAGATACGCAGTATTTT.

The genes are TRBV6-4 and TRBJ2-3, with TRBD2 as a possible D gene (6 bases). The germline CDR1 and CDR2 sequences are MRHNA and SNTAGT. Trimming removed 8 bases at V and 3 bases at J, with 15 bases between. The CDR3 runs 14 residues. The CDR3 coding sequence is TGTGCCAGCTCCTCTGCGGGGTCAACAGATACGCAGTATTTT. Translating gives CASSSAGSTDTQYF.

The chain has TRBV20-1 and TRBJ1-2; perhaps TRBD1 as D (6 bases). From germline, CDR1 is DFQATT and CDR2 SNEGSKA (reference sequence). The V end was cut by 3 bases, the J end by 5 bases, with 16 bases between. The CDR3 runs 14 residues. DNA of the CDR3: TGCAGTGCTAGTGTCTGGGGGCGCGGGTATGGCTACACCTTC. Encoded protein: CSASVWGRGYGYTF.

The V gene is TRBV5-1, the J gene TRBJ1-2, with D perhaps matching TRBD1 (5 bases). The CDR3 is 15 amino acids. CDR1 SGHRS and CDR2 YFSETQ come from the germline V gene. With 0 bases removed from V and 0 bases from J, the gap between germline ends came to 9 bases. The CDR3 protein is CASSLGQGANYGYTF. CDR3 in DNA: TGCGCCAGCAGCTTGGGCCAGGGTGCTAACTATGGCTACACCTTC.

The chain has TRBV18 and TRBJ2-1; D not certain. The CDR3 extends over 17 amino acids. V was shortened by 4 bases and J by 5 bases, with 21 bases between the two germline ends. Germline CDR1 reads KGHSH; CDR2 reads LQKENI. The CDR3 spells CASSHSLKSYGDNEQFF. CDR3 DNA: TGTGCCAGCTCACATTCTTTAAAGAGTTATGGGGACAATGAGCAGTTCTTC.

The gene calls are TRBV9 and TRBJ1-2; no reliable D call. The CDR3 runs 15 residues. Per germline, CDR1 SGDLS and CDR2 YYNGEE. V was shortened by 0 bases and J by 2 bases, with 11 bases between the two germline ends. The CDR3 here is CASSVGVSANYGYTF. The CDR3 DNA reads TGTGCCAGCAGCGTAGGGGTCTCCGCCAACTATGGCTACACCTTC.

V gene TRBV7-8 combines with J gene TRBJ1-1, with a possible D match to TRBD1 (5 bases). The germline CDR1 and CDR2 sequences are SGHVS and FQNEAQ. V shed 11 bases and J shed 3 bases, with 22 bases lying between them. The length of the CDR3 is 15 residues. CDR3 residues: CASTQWGEGYTEAFF. The CDR3 region has the DNA TGTGCCTCCACCCAATGGGGGGAAGGGTACACTGAAGCTTTCTTT.

The gene calls are TRBV12-3 or TRBV12-4 and TRBJ2-5; D remains ambiguous. CDR3 length equals 13 residues. Trimming cost V 10 bases and J 5 bases, with 17 bases left between them. The CDR3 DNA sequence: TGTGCCACCACAAGGCGAGTTGGCGAGACCCAGTACTTC. Protein: CATTRRVGETQYF.

The genes are TRBV4-3 and TRBJ1-1; 9 nucleotides line up with TRBD1. The CDR3 runs to 17 residues. V shed 2 bases and J 1 base; nucleotides not matched to a gene: 8. CDR1 is LGHNA, CDR2 YSLEER, per germline. CDR3 nucleotide sequence: TGCGCCAGCAGCCAAAATTTACCGGGACAGGGGAACACTGAAGCTTTCTTT. Translation gives CASSQNLPGQGNTEAFF.

The chain joins TRBV7-2 to TRBJ2-2; TRBD1 matches at 7 bases. The CDR3 covers 14 residues. The germline gives CDR1 SGHTA, CDR2 FQGNSA. V shed 3 bases, J shed 6 bases, and the junction held 4 bases outside the gene matches. In DNA, the CDR3 is TGTGCCAGCAGCTTTAAAGGGGGCCCCGGGGAGCTGTTTTTT. Residues: CASSFKGGPGELFF.

This sequence joins TRBV13 and TRBJ2-2, with a tentative D call TRBD1 (5 bases). Germline V lookup: CDR1 PRHDT, CDR2 FYEKMQ (reference sequence). Trimming cost V 2 bases and J 7 bases, with 17 bases left between them. The CDR3 sequence is 16 residues long. The CDR3 loop reads CASSLRTSNGVGELFF. The CDR3 DNA is TGTGCCAGCAGCTTACGGACATCGAATGGGGTCGGGGAGCTGTTTTTT.

The rearrangement joins TRBV5-4 to TRBJ1-2; D not resolved. There are 16 residues in the CDR3. Germline-derived CDR1 and CDR2 are SGHNT and YYREEE (reference sequence). Trimming removed 0 bases from V and 1 base from J, with 13 bases in between. CDR3 nucleotides: TGTGCCAGCAGCTTGGGATTATCGAAGGATAACTATGGCTACACCTTC. Translated: CASSLGLSKDNYGYTF.

This clone was observed once. V and J are TRBV13 and TRBJ2-5; D ambiguous. The germline V gene encodes CDR1 PRHDT and CDR2 FYEKMQ (reference sequence). The CDR3 is 14 residues long. V dropped 4 bases and J dropped 5 bases, with 14 bases sitting between them. The chain's CDR3 is CASSSPTMEETQYF. The CDR3 DNA reads TGTGCCAGCAGCTCACCGACGATGGAGGAGACCCAGTACTTC.

This clone was observed once. The chain couples TRBV7-9 to TRBJ1-5, with D tentatively TRBD1 (5 bases). Germline V CDR1 and CDR2: SEHNR, FQNEAQ (reference sequence). Trimming shortened V by 5 bases and J by 4 bases, and 12 bases separated the two germline ends. This CDR3 spans 14 amino acids. The CDR3 DNA sequence: TGTGCCAGCAGCCCGTCGGGGGGAAATCAGCCCCAGCATTTT. Its translation: CASSPSGGNQPQHF.

The V call is TRBV7-3, the J call TRBJ2-1, with 11 nucleotides matching TRBD2. Germline assignment: CDR1 SGHTA and CDR2 FQGTGA. The junction had 8 bases not matched to a gene; V was cut back by 4 bases and J by 9 bases. The CDR3 is 15 amino acids. The CDR3 sequence: CASSSLAGGHSEQFF. CDR3 nucleotide sequence: TGTGCCAGCAGCTCATTAGCGGGGGGGCATAGTGAGCAGTTCTTC.

This chain uses TRBV5-4 with TRBJ1-6; TRBD1 agrees at 7 bases. Trimming removed 5 bases from V and 9 bases from J; junction bases left unmatched: 8. Germline V gene data show CDR1 as SGHNT and CDR2 as YYREEE (reference sequence). The CDR3 covers 14 residues. The CDR3 loop reads CASSQGDWVSPLHF. The CDR3 DNA reads TGTGCCAGCAGTCAGGGGGATTGGGTTTCACCCCTCCACTTT.

The CDR3 reads CASSLVYEQYF. CDR3 coding DNA: TGTGCCAGCAGCTTAGTCTACGAGCAGTACTTC. V usage is TRBV13 and J usage is TRBJ2-7; the D is unclear. This CDR3 spans 11 amino acids. Trimming left V 1 base short and J 3 bases short, with 1 base between. CDR1 and CDR2 (germline): PRHDT, FYEKMQ (reference sequence).

The gene calls are TRBV11-2 and TRBJ1-3, with TRBD1 as a possible D gene (5 bases). V shed 3 bases and J shed 8 bases, with 14 bases lying between them. The CDR3 consists of 14 residues. Germline CDR1 SGHAT, CDR2 FQNNGV. The CDR3 DNA follows: TGTGCCAGCAGCTTGGTGGCAGGGAGCGACACCATATATTTT. It is translated as CASSLVAGSDTIYF.

This clone was seen once. The V gene is TRBV4-3, the J gene TRBJ1-6; TRBD1 might be the D (5 bases). The CDR3 is 18 residues long. Germline values: CDR1 LGHNA, CDR2 YSLEER. V lost 4 bases to trimming and J lost 0 bases, with 16 bases between them. CDR3 bases: TGCGCCAGCAGCCTACTTACGACAGATAGCTCCTATAATTCACCCCTCCACTTT. It codes for CASSLLTTDSSYNSPLHF.

This chain connects TRBV5-1 to TRBJ2-7; 11 nucleotides line up with TRBD2. Per germline, CDR1 SGHRS and CDR2 YFSETQ. Losses at the gene ends were 4 bases for V and 5 bases for J; bases not matched to a gene: 8. The CDR3 sequence is 15 residues long. The CDR3 loop reads CASSQTSGGVHEQYF. CDR3 bases: TGCGCCAGCAGCCAAACTAGCGGGGGAGTCCACGAGCAGTACTTC.

The chain employs TRBV18 and TRBJ2-1, with TRBD2 identical over 7 bases. Looked up from germline, CDR1 is KGHSH and CDR2 is LQKENI. Trimming removed 2 bases from V and 8 bases from J; junction bases left unmatched: 9. The CDR3 is 15 amino acids. The CDR3 reads CASSPGLAAADEQFF. The DNA for the CDR3 is TGTGCCAGCTCACCAGGGCTAGCGGCGGCGGATGAGCAGTTCTTC.